This TCR beta chain stems from a study of monozygotic twins with inflammatory bowel disease. TCRdb reprocessed the 5' RACE reads and keeps a single row for each CDR3 protein, giving no DNA. The sample totals approximately 390,000 distinct CDR3 sequences; its top ten clones hold approximately 2.3%. This CDR3 comprises 15 residues. CDR1 is MGHRA and CDR2 is YSYEKL in the germline V gene. The sequenced material came from blood. J is TRBJ2-7 and V is TRBV4-1; TCRdb picks TRBD1, but there is no DNA to check that call. This clonotype was obtained from a human donor with ulcerative colitis or Crohn's disease, or a healthy co-twin of an affected twin (not recorded which). The CDR3 loop reads CASSQEPGQGYEQYF.